This entry features one TCR beta chain sequence. Antigen: not known. The data originate from a study of cytomegalovirus exposure and HLA in healthy donors. Findings of the study overall: Per a later analysis, HLA-associated TCR beta chains showed more clonal expansion than other, equally common TCR beta chains. Certain sequence variants were highly shared and formed a cluster, and this cluster was likely a sequencing artifact. The study listed approximately 170 cytomegalovirus-associated TCR beta chains.

Use of 60 Vbeta and 13 Jbeta primers characterized the PCR. Some clones are missing from TCRdb's copy, which holds only in-frame ones; the method was immunoSEQ multiplex PCR. This sample has about 190,000 clones, with approximately 88% found just once. Trimming removed 1 base from V and 3 bases from J, with 20 bases in between. The germline V gene has CDR1 SGHNT and CDR2 YYREEE (reference sequence). The CDR3 has 17 residues. The sequenced sample consisted of PBMCs. The receptor was isolated from a boy younger than 18 in good health and CMV-seronegative. The chain couples TRBV5-4 to TRBJ2-7; possibly TRBD2 for D (6 bases). The CDR3 loop is CASSLWGSGAGYYEQYF. Here the CDR3 DNA reads TGTGCCAGCAGCTTGTGGGGTAGCGGAGCCGGGTACTACGAGCAGTACTTC.